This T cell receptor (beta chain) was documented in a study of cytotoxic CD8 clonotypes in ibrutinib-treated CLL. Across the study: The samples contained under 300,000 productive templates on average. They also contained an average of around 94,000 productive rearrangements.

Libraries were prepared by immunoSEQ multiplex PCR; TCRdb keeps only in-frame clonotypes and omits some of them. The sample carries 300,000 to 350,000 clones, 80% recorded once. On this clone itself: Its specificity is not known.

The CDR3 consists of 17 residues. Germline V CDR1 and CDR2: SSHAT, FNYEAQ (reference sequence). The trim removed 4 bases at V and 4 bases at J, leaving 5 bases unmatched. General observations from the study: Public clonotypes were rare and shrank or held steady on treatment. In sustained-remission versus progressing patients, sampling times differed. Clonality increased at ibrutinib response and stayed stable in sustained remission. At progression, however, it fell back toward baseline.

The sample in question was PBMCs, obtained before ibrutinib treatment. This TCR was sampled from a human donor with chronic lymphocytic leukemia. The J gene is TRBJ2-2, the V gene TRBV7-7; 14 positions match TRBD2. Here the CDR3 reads CASSWGLAGVSTGELFF. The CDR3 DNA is TGTGCCAGCAGCTGGGGACTAGCGGGAGTTAGCACCGGGGAGCTGTTTTTT. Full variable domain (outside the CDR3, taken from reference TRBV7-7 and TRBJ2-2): GAGVSQSPRYKVTKRGQDVTLRCDPISSHATLYWYQQALGQGPEFLTYFNYEAQPDKSGLPSDRFSAERPEGSISTLTIQRTEQRDSAMYRCASSWGLAGVSTGELFFGEGSRLTVL.